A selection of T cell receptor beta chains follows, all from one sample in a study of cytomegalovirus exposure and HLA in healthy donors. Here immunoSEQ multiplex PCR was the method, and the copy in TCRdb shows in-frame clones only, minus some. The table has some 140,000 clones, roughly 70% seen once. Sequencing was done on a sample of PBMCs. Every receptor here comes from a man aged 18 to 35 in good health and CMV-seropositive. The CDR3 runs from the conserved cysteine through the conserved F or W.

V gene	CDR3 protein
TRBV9	CASSPTGGNSPLHF
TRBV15	CATSNRDRGFRYEQYF
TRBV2	CASSEGGGSYNEQFF
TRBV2	CASSYGIRTDTQYF
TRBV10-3	CAIKGTGVDQPQHF
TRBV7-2	CASSLAVAGGYNEQFF
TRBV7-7	CASSLGRGYNEQFF
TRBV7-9	CASSLVGANTEAFF
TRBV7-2	CASSSAEKLFF
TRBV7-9	CASRLAGSTDTQYF
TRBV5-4	CASSPRPGSLYEQYF
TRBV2	CASSELAGGFEKLFF
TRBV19	CASSIRTGPTNYGYTF
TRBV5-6	CASSLQGPYEQYF
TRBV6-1	CASSKAAGGPDTQYF
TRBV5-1	CASSRLDTNTEAFF
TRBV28	CASSLKEGREQFF
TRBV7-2	CASRAGSNSGNTIYF
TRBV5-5	CASSRTTGLESYEQYF
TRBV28	CASRTTGLYEQYF
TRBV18	CASSPTGTGQGQPQHF
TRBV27	CASSLSAPRGRTSDYEQYF
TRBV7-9	CASSLGLAGLETQYF
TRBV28	CASSSNRDGGTQYF
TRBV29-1	CSVEQGGLYEQYF
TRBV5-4	CASSLGQGQETQYF
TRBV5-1	CASSQGGKNTGELFF
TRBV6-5	CASSGRGRGYTF
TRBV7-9	CASSFGGNYGYTF
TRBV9	CASSPGQGPPYEQYF